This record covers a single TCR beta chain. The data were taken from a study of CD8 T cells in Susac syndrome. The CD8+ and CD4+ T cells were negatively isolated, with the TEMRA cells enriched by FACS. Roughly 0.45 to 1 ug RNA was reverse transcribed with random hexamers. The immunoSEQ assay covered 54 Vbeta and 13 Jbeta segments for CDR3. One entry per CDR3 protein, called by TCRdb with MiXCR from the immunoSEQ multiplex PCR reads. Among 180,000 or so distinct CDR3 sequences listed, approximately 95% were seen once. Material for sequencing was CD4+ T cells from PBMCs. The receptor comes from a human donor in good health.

The CDR3, as DNA: TGTGCCACCAGTGACCCTACAGGGTATGGCTACACCTTC. This encodes CATSDPTGYGYTF. This chain uses TRBV24-1 with TRBJ1-2; TRBD1 might be the D (6 bases). Germline CDR1 KGHDR, CDR2 SFDVKD. This CDR3 has 13 residues. The germline V and J ends were trimmed by 4 bases and 5 bases, with 10 bases remaining between them.